These 16 T cell receptor beta chains were sequenced from one sample in a study of blood T cell repertoires in COVID-19. Sequenced by immunoSEQ multiplex PCR; TCRdb stores in-frame clones only, minus some. Here the sample spans more than 200,000 clones, about 90% being singletons. Source material: PBMCs or T cells enriched from blood (not recorded which). The receptors were sampled from a woman aged 18 to 35 who had recovered from COVID-19.

This chain links TRBV27 with TRBJ2-7; D is possibly TRBD1 (6 bases). The CDR3 has 15 residues. The V gene lost 3 bases and the J gene lost 1 base, with 13 bases spanning the gap. Germline V gene data show CDR1 as MNHEY and CDR2 as SMNVEV (reference sequence). CDR3 loop: CASSLTGSGSYEQYF. CDR3 nucleotides: TGTGCCAGCAGTTTGACAGGTTCGGGTTCCTACGAGCAGTACTTC.

V gene TRBV4-1 combines with J gene TRBJ2-7; D remains unclear. V lost 1 base and J 5 bases, leaving 3 bases between the germline ends. CDR1 and CDR2 from the germline V gene are MGHRA and YSYEKL. The CDR3 is 11 residues long. The CDR3 region is CASSQGDEQYF. The DNA of the CDR3 is TGCGCCAGCAGCCAAGGCGACGAGCAGTACTTC.

V usage is TRBV15 and J usage is TRBJ2-1; D uncertain. V shed 0 bases and J shed 8 bases, with 17 bases lying between them. CDR3 size: 16 residues. Germline CDR1 reads LNHNV; CDR2 reads YYDKDF (reference sequence). The chain's CDR3 is CATSRDLTEALYEQFF. The CDR3 DNA follows: TGTGCCACCAGCAGAGATCTAACCGAAGCCCTCTATGAGCAGTTCTTC.

The chain is built from TRBV29-1 and TRBJ2-3; D might be TRBD1 (6 bases). The CDR3 sequence is 14 residues long. The germline V gene encodes CDR1 SQVTM and CDR2 ANQGSEA. The V and J ends lost 7 bases and 7 bases respectively, with 21 bases between them. Written as DNA, the CDR3 is TGCAGCGGGTACGTCACAGGGTGGCTAAATACGCAGTATTTT. Residues: CSGYVTGWLNTQYF.

The J gene is TRBJ2-5, the V gene TRBV2; 7 bases agree with TRBD1. Unmatched junction bases numbered 1, after V lost 6 bases and J lost 0 bases. The V gene's germline CDR1 is SNHLY and CDR2 FYNNEI. The CDR3 has 13 amino acids. As DNA, the CDR3 is TGTGCCAGCAGACAGGGGTACCAAGAGACCCAGTACTTC. It codes for CASRQGYQETQYF.

This chain links TRBV6-5 with TRBJ1-2; 9 positions match TRBD1. J was trimmed by 8 bases and V by 6 bases; bases with no gene match: 10. Germline CDR1 reads MNHEY; CDR2 reads SVGAGI. This CDR3 spans 14 amino acids. As DNA, the CDR3 is TGTGCCAGCAGCCCAGGGACAGGGCCGGAAGGCTACACCTTC. It yields the protein CASSPGTGPEGYTF.

The chain combines TRBV7-2 with TRBJ1-2, with 8 positions matching TRBD1. Germline lookup yields CDR1 SGHTA and CDR2 FQGNSA. V gave up 4 bases and J gave up 7 bases; unmatched junction bases: 5. This CDR3 comprises 13 residues. The CDR3 reads CASSWTGWSGYTF. The CDR3 coding sequence is TGTGCCAGCAGCTGGACAGGGTGGAGTGGCTACACCTTC.

V is TRBV19 and J is TRBJ2-3; D uncertain. V lost 7 bases and J lost 4, with 12 bases in between. This CDR3 contains 13 residues. In germline, CDR1 is LNHDA, CDR2 SQIVND (reference sequence). CDR3: CASNPTRSDTQYF. CDR3 coding DNA: TGTGCCAGTAATCCCACTCGGTCAGATACGCAGTATTTT. The whole variable domain, filled in from reference TRBV19 and TRBJ2-3, reads DGGITQSPKYLFRKEGQNVTLSCEQNLNHDAMYWYRQDPGQGLRLIYYSQIVNDFQKGDIAEGYSVSREKKESFPLTVTSAQKNPTAFYLCASNPTRSDTQYFGPGTRLTVL.

The chain recombines TRBV24-1 with TRBJ1-2; maybe TRBD1 (6 bases). This CDR3 spans 15 amino acids. Per germline, CDR1 KGHDR and CDR2 SFDVKD. V gave up 12 bases and J gave up 7 bases, with 26 bases separating them. As DNA, the CDR3 is TGTGCCTCCTTTATGGGCGGGGGGCGTATGGGTGGCTACACCTTC. As protein: CASFMGGGRMGGYTF.

This clone came up a few times. The chain joins TRBV15 to TRBJ2-1; 8 nucleotides agree with TRBD2. The V segment lost 1 base and the J segment 8 bases; nucleotides outside the gene matches: 7. Germline lookup yields CDR1 LNHNV and CDR2 YYDKDF (reference sequence). The CDR3 spans 15 residues. The CDR3 coding sequence is TGTGCCACCAGCAGAGGGGCGGGGGGCTCACATGAGCAGTTCTTC. Protein sequence: CATSRGAGGSHEQFF.

This chain uses TRBV11-2 with TRBJ1-1, with 9 bases that match TRBD1. The CDR3 covers 13 residues. Unmatched junction bases numbered 9, after V lost 3 bases and J lost 13 bases. The germline V gene encodes CDR1 SGHAT and CDR2 FQNNGV. The CDR3 region is CASSLGQGFSGFF. The CDR3 coding sequence is TGTGCCAGCAGCTTGGGACAGGGTTTTAGTGGTTTCTTT.

A few counts support this clone. The chain carries TRBV18 and TRBJ1-3, with 7 bases matching TRBD1. This CDR3 spans 17 amino acids. The trim removed 1 base at V and 0 bases at J, leaving 6 bases unmatched. Germline values: CDR1 KGHSH, CDR2 LQKENI. CDR3 nucleotides: TGTGCCAGCTCACCACTTCCGGGACAGAGCTCTGGAAACACCATATATTTT. This sequence encodes CASSPLPGQSSGNTIYF.

The V and J genes are TRBV4-3 and TRBJ1-2, with a tentative D call TRBD1 (5 bases). There are 15 residues in the CDR3. Germline lookup yields CDR1 LGHNA and CDR2 YSLEER. Trimming stripped 2 bases from V and 0 bases from J, with 10 bases between. CDR3 amino acids: CASSQKETANYGYTF. CDR3 DNA sequence: TGCGCCAGCAGCCAAAAAGAGACAGCTAACTATGGCTACACCTTC.

The chain combines TRBV9 with TRBJ1-6; D is undetermined. V dropped 2 bases and J dropped 7 bases, with 10 bases sitting between them. This CDR3 region has 14 residues. Germline V gene lookup returns CDR1 SGDLS and CDR2 YYNGEE. The CDR3 DNA is TGTGCCAGCAGCGTCCGGGAACTCAATTCACCCCTCCACTTT. Its protein product is CASSVRELNSPLHF.

The V gene is TRBV6-5, the J gene TRBJ1-1; D may be TRBD1 (5 bases). Germline V gene data show CDR1 as MNHEY and CDR2 as SVGAGI. The CDR3 has 16 amino acids. The V end was cut by 4 bases, the J end by 3 bases, with 18 bases between. In DNA form, the CDR3 reads TGTGCCAGCAGTTCACTGAGACAGATAGAGTACACTGAAGCTTTCTTT. Translating it yields CASSSLRQIEYTEAFF.

This sequence joins TRBV24-1 and TRBJ1-4; D not resolved. V was pared by 1 base and J by 3 bases, with 11 bases between. From germline, CDR1 is KGHDR and CDR2 SFDVKD. The CDR3 has 16 residues. Here the CDR3 reads CATSDFYPSSNEKLFF. The DNA for the CDR3 is TGTGCCACCAGTGATTTCTATCCGTCTTCTAATGAAAAACTGTTTTTT.